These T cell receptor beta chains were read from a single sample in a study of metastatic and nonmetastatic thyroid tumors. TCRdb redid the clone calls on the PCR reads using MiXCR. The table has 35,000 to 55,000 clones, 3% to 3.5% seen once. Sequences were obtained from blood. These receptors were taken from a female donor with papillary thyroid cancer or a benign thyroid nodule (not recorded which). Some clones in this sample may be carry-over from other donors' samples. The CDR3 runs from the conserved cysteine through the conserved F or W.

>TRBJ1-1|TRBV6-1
CASSQTGTNTEAFF
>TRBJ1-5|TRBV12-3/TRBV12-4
CASSYGPLQPQHF
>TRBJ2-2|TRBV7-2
CASSWTSGRGGELFF
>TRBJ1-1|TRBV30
CAWSVTQNTEAFF
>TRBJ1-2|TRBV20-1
CSARETANYGYTF
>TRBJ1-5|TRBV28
CASSLEDRGLQPQHF
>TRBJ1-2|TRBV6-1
CASSGPPRGLNYGYTF
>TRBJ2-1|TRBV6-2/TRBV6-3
CASSFGGYNEQFF
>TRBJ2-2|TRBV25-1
CASSEFVQAATGELFF
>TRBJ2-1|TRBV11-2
CASSTGLAGVYNEQFF
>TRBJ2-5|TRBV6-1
CASSEGGQGFETQYF
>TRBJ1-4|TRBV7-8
CASSSDRGQEKLFF
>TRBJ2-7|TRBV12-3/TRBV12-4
CASSGGQLSYEQYF
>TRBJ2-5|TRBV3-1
CASSQGTSGWEETQYF
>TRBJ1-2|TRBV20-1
CRAGRGEDGYTF
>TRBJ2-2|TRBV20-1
CSARDPSLNTGELFF
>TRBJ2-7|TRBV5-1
CASSLSLGEQYF